This T cell receptor beta chain emerged from a study of regulatory T cells in long-lasting Graves disease. Time point meaning: newly diagnosed GD, antithyroid drugs for less than 3 months. PBMCs were the source of the RNA used for TCR sequencing. Germline V gene data show CDR1 as SGHRS and CDR2 as YFSETQ. This CDR3 comprises 16 residues. V lost 4 bases to trimming and J lost 8 bases; unmatched junction nucleotides: 7. This clonotype was observed many times. The antigen is undetermined. Study outcomes and limitations: The persistent group shared 2,741 public clonotypes, more than the 966 shared by new patients.

Arm-PCR of CDR3 regions with iRepertoire HTBI primers generated TCR beta libraries. Per the original data handling: Samples revealed approximately 67 TRBV and 14 TRBJ segments. MiXCR was run by TCRdb on the multiplex PCR reads, yielding one entry per CDR3 protein. V and J calls and clone size were set by TCRdb, not the authors. Of about 370,000 distinct CDR3 sequences listed, roughly 15% are singletons. This sequence originates from a female donor with Graves disease. V gene TRBV5-1 combines with J gene TRBJ2-1, with TRBD2 matching over 15 bases. This specimen was peripheral blood mononuclear cells (PBMCs), taken at new diagnosis, from a patient treated with antithyroid drugs. The CDR3 DNA reads TGCGCCAGCAGCCCGGGACTAGCGGGGGGTTCCCATGAGCAGTTCTTC. Translated, it gives CASSPGLAGGSHEQFF.